This T cell receptor beta chain was recorded in a study of blood T cell repertoires in COVID-19. About the research overall: Samples representing acute and convalescent COVID-19 were sourced from the United States, Italy and Spain. T cells, B-cell-depleted T cells, or PBMCs provided the cDNA or gDNA that served as material.

How the authors handled the data: Amplification of reference gene primers provided the estimated nucleated cell counts. Sequencing was performed with immunoSEQ multiplex PCR; in TCRdb, only in-frame clones are kept and a portion is missing. V, J and clone size are those of that table, while D and trimming were read from the DNA. The sample lists roughly 240,000 clones; approximately 83% were seen once. Sequencing was performed on peripheral blood. The sequence came from a woman between 25 and 40 years old who had recovered from COVID-19.

The CDR3 loop reads CASSLAEGSYEQYF. In DNA, the CDR3 is TGTGCCAGTAGTTTGGCAGAGGGCTCCTACGAGCAGTACTTC. V is TRBV19 and J is TRBJ2-7; D perhaps matches TRBD2 (5 bases). This CDR3 contains 14 residues. Germline CDR1 is LNHDA and CDR2 is SQIVND (reference sequence). Trimming took off 5 bases at V and 0 bases at J, with 11 bases between the two ends.